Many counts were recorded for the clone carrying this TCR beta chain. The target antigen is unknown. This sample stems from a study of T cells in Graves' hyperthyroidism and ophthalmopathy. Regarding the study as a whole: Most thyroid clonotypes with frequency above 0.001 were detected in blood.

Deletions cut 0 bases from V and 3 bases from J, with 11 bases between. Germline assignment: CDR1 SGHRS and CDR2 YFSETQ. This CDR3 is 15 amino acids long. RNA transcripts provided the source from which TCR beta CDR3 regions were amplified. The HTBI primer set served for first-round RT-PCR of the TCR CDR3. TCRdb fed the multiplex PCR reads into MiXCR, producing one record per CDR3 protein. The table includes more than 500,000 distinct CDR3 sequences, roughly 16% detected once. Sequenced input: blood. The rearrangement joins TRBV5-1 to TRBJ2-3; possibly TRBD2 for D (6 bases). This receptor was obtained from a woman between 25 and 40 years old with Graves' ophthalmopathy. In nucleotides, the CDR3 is TGCGCCAGCAGCTTGGCGGCTAGCGAGACAGATACGCAGTATTTT. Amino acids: CASSLAASETDTQYF.